Below are 11 T cell receptor beta chains sequenced from a single sample in a study of T cells after yellow fever vaccination. TCRdb recomputed calls from the 5' RACE reads with MiXCR, one row per CDR3 protein. This sample has 500,000 to 700,000 distinct CDR3 sequences, with about a fifth found just once. The starting material was PBMCs, obtained 15 days after the yellow fever booster vaccination. The receptors come from a man younger than 40 who received the YFV17D yellow fever vaccine.

This clonotype appeared a few times. The chain employs TRBV6-1 and TRBJ2-7, with 8 bases that match TRBD2. The germline V gene encodes CDR1 MNHNS and CDR2 SASEGT. CDR3 length: 14 amino acids. Trimming cost V 7 bases and J 4 bases; bases outside gene matches: 9. This CDR3 reads CASKRGLAAYEQYF. The CDR3, as DNA: TGTGCCAGCAAGAGAGGACTAGCCGCATACGAGCAGTACTTC.

The chain couples TRBV11-2 to TRBJ2-5; D is possibly TRBD1 (6 bases). Germline CDR1 is SGHAT and CDR2 is FQNNGV. Trimming stripped 2 bases from V and 5 bases from J, with 9 bases between. The CDR3 runs to 13 residues. The CDR3 region is CASSLQGWETQYF. The CDR3, as DNA: TGTGCCAGCAGCTTACAGGGGTGGGAGACCCAGTACTTC.

This clonotype was observed a handful of times. The CDR3 sequence: CASSSRGGKETQYF. The CDR3 nucleotides read TGCGCCAGCAGCTCGAGGGGGGGGAAAGAGACCCAGTACTTC. The J gene is TRBJ2-5, the V gene TRBV5-1; possibly TRBD2 for D (7 bases). Trimming took off 3 bases at V and 3 bases at J, with 12 bases between the two ends. Germline lookup yields CDR1 SGHRS and CDR2 YFSETQ. The CDR3 is 14 amino acids.

The V gene is TRBV5-1, the J gene TRBJ1-1; D ambiguous. From germline, CDR1 is SGHRS and CDR2 YFSETQ. The CDR3 is made up of 14 amino acids. Trimming left V 1 base short and J 1 base short, with 8 bases between. The CDR3 here is CASSLNPANTEAFF. In DNA, the CDR3 is TGCGCCAGCAGCTTGAATCCAGCGAACACTGAAGCTTTCTTT.

This clonotype has only a few counts. CDR3 nucleotides: TGTGCCAGCAGTAAGGCAGTTACCCAAGAGACCCAGTACTTC. This encodes CASSKAVTQETQYF. This chain uses TRBV25-1 with TRBJ2-5; D is unresolved. Between the trimmed V and J ends, which lost 5 bases and 1 base, there was a span of 11 bases. CDR3 size: 14 residues. Germline assignment: CDR1 MGHDK and CDR2 SYGVNS.

The V gene is TRBV2, the J gene TRBJ2-2; 8 nucleotides align to TRBD1. Germline V gene lookup returns CDR1 SNHLY and CDR2 FYNNEI. V shed 1 base and J 9 bases; nucleotides not matched to a gene: 7. The CDR3 is made up of 15 amino acids. The CDR3 DNA follows: TGTGCCAGCAGTGAAGGCGCCCAGGGGGCGTGGGAGCTGTTTTTT. Translated, it gives CASSEGAQGAWELFF. The whole variable domain, filled in from reference TRBV2 and TRBJ2-2, reads EPEVTQTPSHQVTQMGQEVILRCVPISNHLYFYWYRQILGQKVEFLVSFYNNEISEKSEIFDDQFSVERPDGSNFTLKIRSTKLEDSAMYFCASSEGAQGAWELFFGEGSRLTVL.

The chain links TRBV3-1 to TRBJ2-1; 8 nucleotides match TRBD2. CDR1 LGHDT and CDR2 YNNKEL come from the germline V gene (reference sequence). With 6 bases clipped from V and 5 bases from J, the junction kept 6 bases outside the gene matches. The CDR3 extends over 14 amino acids. The CDR3 DNA reads TGTGCCAGCAGAACTAGCGGTCCAAACAATGAGCAGTTCTTC. It specifies CASRTSGPNNEQFF.

This clonotype was seen more than once but under ten times. The J gene is TRBJ2-1, the V gene TRBV18; no firm D call. The germline V gene has CDR1 KGHSH and CDR2 LQKENI. This CDR3 contains 16 residues. The V end was cut by 3 bases, the J end by 8 bases, with 20 bases between. The DNA for the CDR3 is TGTGCCAGCTCACCCCCAGGTTCCCTGCACGGCGATGAGCAGTTCTTC. Protein product: CASSPPGSLHGDEQFF.

CDR3 region: CSARDPGLGAETQYF. The CDR3 DNA reads TGCAGTGCTAGAGATCCTGGACTGGGCGCAGAGACCCAGTACTTC. The chain links TRBV20-1 to TRBJ2-5, with D possibly being TRBD2 (5 bases). In germline, CDR1 is DFQATT, CDR2 SNEGSKA (reference sequence). V lost 0 bases to trimming and J lost 4 bases, with 15 bases between them. The CDR3 runs 15 residues.

This clonotype has more than one count but fewer than ten. V and J are TRBV10-3 and TRBJ2-7; 9 bases match TRBD2. Germline V CDR1 and CDR2: ENHRY, SYGVKD. The CDR3 has 15 amino acids. V was clipped by 0 bases and J by 3 bases; unmatched bases: 3. The CDR3 is CAISESLAGYYEQYF. CDR3 coding DNA: TGTGCCATCAGTGAGTCGCTAGCGGGGTACTACGAGCAGTACTTC.

This sequence joins TRBV20-1 and TRBJ2-7; 15 bases fit TRBD2. J gave up 0 bases and V 3 bases, and 12 bases lay outside the gene matches. CDR3 size: 19 residues. Germline lookup yields CDR1 DFQATT and CDR2 SNEGSKA (reference sequence). CDR3 nucleotides: TGCAGTGCTAGTAAGGGACTAGCGGGAGGTTCCCTTAGCTCCTACGAGCAGTACTTC. Translated, it gives CSASKGLAGGSLSSYEQYF.